These T cell receptor beta chains were read from a single sample in a study of neoadjuvant nivolumab and ipilimumab in lung cancer. The protocol was immunoSEQ multiplex PCR, while the TCRdb copy is restricted to in-frame clones and leaves out a portion. The table includes roughly 4,000 clones, about nine tenths detected once. Specimen: adjacent normal lung tissue, collected after neoadjuvant nivolumab, alone or with ipilimumab, at or shortly before surgery. Source of these receptors: an adult with non-small cell lung cancer. Both conserved end residues are part of each CDR3. D genes are given only for firm matches. Clone size, where shown, is once, few, many, or a class for clones that have expanded.

>.|TRBD2|TRBJ2-7|TRBV9
CASSVAAGYEQYF
TGTGCCAGCAGCGTAGCAGCGGGATACGAGCAGTACTTC
>.|TRBD2|TRBJ2-3|TRBV4-1
CASSWRLAGDTDTQYF
TGCGCCAGCAGCTGGAGACTAGCGGGAGACACAGATACGCAGTATTTT
>.|.|TRBJ2-7|TRBV5-6
CASSFRAGDNNEQYF
TGTGCCAGCAGCTTCCGGGCCGGGGACAATAACGAGCAGTACTTC
>.|.|TRBJ2-1|TRBV5-1
CASSLGSSGPNNEQFF
TGCGCCAGCAGCTTGGGTTCCAGCGGACCAAACAATGAGCAGTTCTTC
>.|.|TRBJ2-2|TRBV5-1
CASSDSGRYTGELFF
TGCGCCAGCAGCGATTCGGGTCGGTACACCGGGGAGCTGTTTTTT
>.|TRBD2|TRBJ2-3|TRBV18
CASSPGTSGRAPDTQYF
TGTGCCAGCTCACCCGGGACTAGCGGGAGGGCCCCAGATACGCAGTATTTT
>.|.|TRBJ1-5|TRBV6-6
CASSYNRVNQPQHF
TGTGCCAGCAGTTACAACAGGGTAAATCAGCCCCAGCATTTT
>.|TRBD1|TRBJ1-1|TRBV2
CATRQGMNTEAFF
TGTGCCACTCGACAGGGGATGAACACTGAAGCTTTCTTT
>once|.|TRBJ2-1|TRBV13
CASSLYLGSSYNEQFF
TGTGCCAGCAGCTTGTATTTGGGGAGCTCCTACAATGAGCAGTTCTTC
>.|TRBD2|TRBJ2-5|TRBV18
CASSPLGTTTRGTQYF
TGTGCCAGCTCACCCCTCGGGACTACCACTCGGGGGACCCAGTACTTC
>.|TRBD1|TRBJ2-7|TRBV6-1
CASISTGGPYEQYF
TGTGCCAGCATTTCGACAGGGGGCCCCTACGAGCAGTACTTC
>.|.|TRBJ2-1|TRBV7-9
CASMEGVGDEQFF
TGTGCCAGCATGGAAGGCGTTGGGGATGAGCAGTTCTTC
>.|.|TRBJ2-2|TRBV10-1
CASSESRGGPGELFF
TGCGCCAGCAGTGAGTCGAGAGGGGGACCCGGGGAGCTGTTTTTT
>.|.|TRBJ2-6|TRBV18
CASSPRGIQISSGANVLTF
TGTGCCAGCTCACCGAGAGGGATCCAAATAAGCTCTGGGGCCAACGTCCTGACTTTC
>.|.|TRBJ2-1|TRBV6-1
CASIPSWAYNEQFF
TGTGCCAGCATCCCCAGTTGGGCCTACAATGAGCAGTTCTTC
>once|.|TRBJ2-3|TRBV7-3
CASSPRVSSFTDTQYF
TGTGCCAGCAGCCCCCGGGTCTCTTCCTTCACAGATACGCAGTATTTT
>.|TRBD1|TRBJ2-2|TRBV5-1
CASSLSGQANTGELFF
TGCGCCAGCAGCTTATCGGGACAGGCGAACACCGGGGAGCTGTTTTTT
>.|.|TRBJ1-3|TRBV6-5
CASTTQGGGNTIYF
TGTGCCAGCACCACACAGGGTGGTGGAAACACCATATATTTT
>.|TRBD1|TRBJ1-2|TRBV4-1
CASSQGTGAGRGYTF
TGCGCCAGCAGCCAAGGGACAGGCGCGGGTCGTGGCTACACCTTC
>.|.|TRBJ1-5|TRBV19
CASHRQGSSFSNQPQHF
TGTGCCAGTCACCGGCAGGGAAGCTCGTTTAGCAATCAGCCCCAGCATTTT
>.|TRBD2|TRBJ2-3|TRBV7-2
CASSFLAATDTQYF
TGTGCCAGCAGCTTCCTAGCGGCTACAGATACGCAGTATTTT
>.|.|TRBJ1-3|TRBV11-3
CASSLDGNTIYF
TGTGCCAGCAGCTTAGATGGAAACACCATATATTTT
>.|.|TRBJ2-1|TRBV7-9
CASSLGLGLAEEQFF
TGTGCCAGCAGCTTAGGTCTTGGGCTAGCTGAAGAGCAGTTCTTC
>.|.|TRBJ1-3|TRBV10-2
CASAQFSGNTIYF
TGCGCCAGCGCTCAGTTCTCTGGAAACACCATATATTTT
>.|TRBD1|TRBJ2-2|TRBV6-1
CASGQATNTGELFF
TGTGCCAGCGGACAGGCCACGAACACCGGGGAGCTGTTTTTT
>.|TRBD2|TRBJ2-3|TRBV7-9
CASSPSGNTDTQYF
TGTGCCAGCAGCCCTAGCGGGAACACAGATACGCAGTATTTT
>.|.|TRBJ1-5|TRBV27
CASSAPPYSNQPQHF
TGTGCCAGCAGTGCTCCTCCATATAGCAATCAGCCCCAGCATTTT
>.|TRBD2|TRBJ2-1|TRBV5-1
CASSSVLAGGSEQFF
TGCGCCAGCAGCTCCGTCCTAGCGGGGGGGAGTGAGCAGTTCTTC
>.|.|TRBJ1-1|TRBV6-5
CASTFGQGNTEAFF
TGTGCCAGCACCTTCGGTCAAGGGAACACTGAAGCTTTCTTT
>.|TRBD2|TRBJ2-5|TRBV6-6
CASSLAGGLQETQYF
TGTGCCAGCAGCCTAGCGGGAGGCCTCCAAGAGACCCAGTACTTC
>.|TRBD2|TRBJ2-5|TRBV10-3
CAISAGGKETQYF
TGTGCCATCTCAGCGGGAGGGAAAGAGACCCAGTACTTC
>.|.|TRBJ1-2|TRBV10-3
CAISESFGGSNYGYTF
TGTGCCATCAGTGAGTCGTTCGGGGGATCTAACTATGGCTACACCTTC
>few|.|TRBJ2-7|TRBV5-4
CASSLARGSYEQYF
TGTGCCAGCAGCTTGGCCCGGGGCTCCTACGAGCAGTACTTC
>.|TRBD1|TRBJ1-1|TRBV4-1
CASSRGTGEAAEAFF
TGCGCCAGCAGCCGCGGGACAGGGGAAGCAGCTGAAGCTTTCTTT
>.|.|TRBJ2-2|TRBV2
CASRTLRDANTGELFF
TGTGCCAGCAGAACTCTCAGGGATGCGAACACCGGGGAGCTGTTTTTT
>.|.|TRBJ2-2|TRBV9
CASSVWGTGELFF
TGTGCCAGCAGCGTATGGGGGACCGGGGAGCTGTTTTTT
>.|TRBD1|TRBJ2-5|TRBV7-8
CASSLGQGAKETQYF
TGTGCCAGCAGCTTAGGTCAGGGGGCGAAGGAGACCCAGTACTTC
>.|.|TRBJ1-4|TRBV18
CASSPVGTEKLFF
TGTGCCAGCTCACCGGTAGGGACTGAAAAACTGTTTTTT
>.|TRBD1|TRBJ2-4|TRBV5-1
CASTSGTGGNIQYF
TGCGCCAGCACTTCCGGGACAGGGGGAAACATTCAGTACTTC
>.|.|TRBJ1-5|TRBV7-8
CASSLHPRGLDQPQHF
TGTGCCAGCAGCCTACATCCCAGGGGCCTAGATCAGCCCCAGCATTTT
>.|TRBD2|TRBJ2-3|TRBV10-1
CASSTSGRGATQYF
TGCGCCAGCAGTACTAGCGGGAGAGGGGCTACGCAGTATTTT
>.|TRBD1|TRBJ2-5|TRBV5-5
CASSFRTGVEETQYF
TGTGCCAGCAGCTTCCGGACAGGAGTAGAGGAGACCCAGTACTTC
>.|.|TRBJ1-1|TRBV6-6
CASSYRSDTEAFF
TGTGCCAGCAGTTACAGAAGTGACACTGAAGCTTTCTTT
>.|.|TRBJ2-2|TRBV2
CASSVATGELFF
TGTGCCAGCAGTGTCGCCACCGGGGAGCTGTTTTTT
>.|.|TRBJ2-2|TRBV10-2
CASAVSQNTGELFF
TGCGCCTCAGCAGTGTCCCAGAACACCGGGGAGCTGTTTTTT
>.|.|TRBJ1-4|TRBV5-6
CASSLTDAGAREKLFF
TGTGCCAGCAGTTTGACGGATGCAGGGGCAAGAGAAAAACTGTTTTTT
>.|.|TRBJ2-3|TRBV7-8
CASSLDVGTQYF
TGTGCCAGCAGCTTAGATGTAGGTACGCAGTATTTT
>.|TRBD2|TRBJ2-2|TRBV5-1
CASSLVSGRATGELFF
TGCGCCAGCAGCTTGGTTAGCGGGAGGGCCACCGGGGAGCTGTTTTTT
>.|TRBD2|TRBJ2-7|TRBV7-9
CASSFPPLLAAFSYEQYF
TGTGCCAGCAGCTTTCCACCTTTACTAGCGGCATTCTCCTACGAGCAGTACTTC
>.|TRBD1|TRBJ2-2|TRBV5-5
CASSLKAGGSNTGELFF
TGTGCCAGCAGCTTAAAAGCAGGGGGCTCGAACACCGGGGAGCTGTTTTTT
>once|TRBD1|TRBJ1-5|TRBV7-8
CASSFDRGGQPQHF
TGTGCCAGCAGCTTTGACAGGGGGGGACAGCCCCAGCATTTT
>few|TRBD2|TRBJ2-2|TRBV5-1
CASSLAFAGANTGELFF
TGCGCCAGCAGCTTGGCGTTCGCGGGAGCGAACACCGGGGAGCTGTTTTTT
>.|.|TRBJ1-5|TRBV30
CAWRRRDKKHNQPQHF
TGTGCCTGGAGGCGAAGGGACAAAAAGCACAATCAGCCCCAGCATTTT